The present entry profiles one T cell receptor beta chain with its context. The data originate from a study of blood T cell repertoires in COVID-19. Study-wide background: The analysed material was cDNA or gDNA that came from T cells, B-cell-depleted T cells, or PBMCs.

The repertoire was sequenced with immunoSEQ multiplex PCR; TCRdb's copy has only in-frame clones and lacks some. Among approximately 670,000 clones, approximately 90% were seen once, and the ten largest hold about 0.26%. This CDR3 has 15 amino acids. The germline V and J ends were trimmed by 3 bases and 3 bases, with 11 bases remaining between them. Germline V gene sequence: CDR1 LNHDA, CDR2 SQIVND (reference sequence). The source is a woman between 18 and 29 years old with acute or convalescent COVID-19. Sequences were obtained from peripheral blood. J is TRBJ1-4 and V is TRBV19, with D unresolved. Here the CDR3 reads CASSMLGSPNEKLFF. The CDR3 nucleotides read TGTGCCAGTAGTATGCTGGGCAGCCCTAATGAAAAACTGTTTTTT.